Shown below are 18 T cell receptor beta chains from a single sample sequenced in a study of cytomegalovirus exposure and HLA in healthy donors. PCR primers comprised 60 Vbeta and 13 Jbeta primers. Generated by immunoSEQ multiplex PCR, the TCRdb table keeps only in-frame clones and is missing some. Of tens of thousands of clones detected, 65% to 90% appear once; the ten largest clones hold about 10%. Sequencing was performed on PBMCs. The source of these receptors is a female donor in good health and CMV-seronegative.

The genes are TRBV19 and TRBJ2-7; 9 bases fit TRBD1. CDR3 length equals 16 residues. Germline-derived CDR1 and CDR2 are LNHDA and SQIVND (reference sequence). The V gene end was trimmed by 5 bases and the J gene end by 0 bases; junction bases not matched to a gene: 8. CDR3 sequence (DNA): TGTGCCAGTAGTGGAGACAGGGGGGAAGGCTCCTACGAGCAGTACTTC. It codes for CASSGDRGEGSYEQYF.

Comments on this clone: The germline gene is not matched at one end of the junction; a read error may be the cause. The chain has TRBV7-9 and TRBJ1-1; no firm D call. The CDR3 is 12 amino acids. Germline CDR1 and CDR2: SEHNR and FQNEAQ (reference sequence). CDR3 amino acids: CSSSIMNTEAFF. The DNA for the CDR3 is TGTTCCAGCAGCATTATGAACACTGAAGCTTTCTTT.

The chain joins TRBV4-3 to TRBJ2-1, with a possible D match to TRBD2 (5 bases). V shed 3 bases and J shed 5 bases, with 14 bases lying between them. CDR3 length equals 15 residues. Germline CDR1 is LGHNA and CDR2 is YSLEER. The CDR3 loop reads CASSQTWSGHNEQFF. CDR3 nucleotides: TGCGCCAGCAGCCAGACCTGGAGCGGACACAATGAGCAGTTCTTC.

The chain carries TRBV6-6 and TRBJ2-5; D gene ambiguous. The CDR3 sequence is 11 residues long. Germline loops: CDR1 MNHNY, CDR2 SVGAGI (reference sequence). Trimming removed 4 bases at V and 4 bases at J, with 4 bases between. Written as DNA, the CDR3 is TGTGCCAGCAGTTTCGGAGAGACCCAGTACTTC. Translating gives CASSFGETQYF.

The chain couples TRBV28 to TRBJ1-3, with 7 positions matching TRBD1. The germline CDR1 and CDR2 sequences are MDHEN and SYDVKM. V lost 4 bases to trimming and J lost 8 bases; unmatched junction nucleotides: 14. The CDR3 spans 16 residues. The CDR3: CASSSQGPLFGDTIYF. DNA for the CDR3: TGTGCCAGCAGTTCACAGGGGCCGCTCTTCGGGGACACCATATATTTT.

The V gene is TRBV4-2, the J gene TRBJ2-1, with D possibly TRBD1 on 5 matching bases. This CDR3 is 15 amino acids long. Germline values: CDR1 LGHNA, CDR2 YNFKEQ. With 0 bases removed from V and 7 bases from J, the gap between germline ends came to 13 bases. In nucleotides, the CDR3 is TGTGCCAGCAGCCAAGAGGGGCAGCTAGAGAATGAGCAGTTCTTC. Its translation is CASSQEGQLENEQFF.

The chain carries TRBV7-9 and TRBJ2-7, with TRBD2 identical over 7 bases. J lost 3 bases, V lost 2 bases, and 4 bases had no gene match. The CDR3 sequence is 14 residues long. Germline V gives CDR1 SEHNR, CDR2 FQNEAQ (reference sequence). CDR3 in amino acids: CASSLSGNYYEQYF. DNA for the CDR3: TGTGCCAGCAGCTTAAGCGGGAACTACTACGAGCAGTACTTC.

This clone is a singleton in its sample. The genes are TRBV5-1 and TRBJ2-7, with 7 bases identical to TRBD2. Germline V gene lookup returns CDR1 SGHRS and CDR2 YFSETQ. The CDR3 length is 15 residues. With 3 bases clipped from V and 4 bases from J, the junction kept 10 bases outside the gene matches. CDR3 DNA sequence: TGCGCCAGCAGCTCGAGCGGGACCCCGGGGTACGAGCAGTACTTC. Its protein product is CASSSSGTPGYEQYF.

The chain joins TRBV7-3 to TRBJ2-2, with D tentatively TRBD2 (5 bases). Germline V gene sequence: CDR1 SGHTA, CDR2 FQGTGA. The CDR3 has 15 amino acids. Trimming took off 4 bases at V and 5 bases at J, with 14 bases between the two ends. This CDR3 is CASSSGLLRTGELFF. The CDR3 region has the DNA TGTGCCAGCAGCTCCGGACTGTTAAGGACCGGGGAGCTGTTTTTT.

The chain employs TRBV30 and TRBJ1-2; tentatively, D is TRBD1 (5 bases). The CDR3 is made up of 14 amino acids. Germline V gene data show CDR1 as GTSNPN and CDR2 as SVGIG (reference sequence). V shed 5 bases and J shed 8 bases, with 21 bases lying between them. DNA of the CDR3: TGTGCCTGGGTTGAGTCGTGGGGCAAGGAAGGCTACACCTTC. Amino acids: CAWVESWGKEGYTF. The complete variable domain, with remaining parts taken from reference TRBV30 and TRBJ1-2, reads SQTIHQWPATLVQPVGSPLSLECTVEGTSNPNLYWYRQAAGRGLQLLFYSVGIGQISSEVPQNLSASRPQDRQFILSSKKLLLSDSGFYLCAWVESWGKEGYTFGSGTRLTVV.

In its sample, this clone was seen a few times. The chain carries TRBV19 and TRBJ1-2; the D is unclear. CDR1 is LNHDA and CDR2 is SQIVND in the germline V gene (reference sequence). This CDR3 has 12 residues. V lost 6 bases to trimming and J lost 5 bases, with 10 bases between them. CDR3 bases: TGTGCCAGTAGAGAGATGCCTTATGGCTACACCTTC. Residues: CASREMPYGYTF.

This clone was detected only a few times. This chain joins TRBV29-1 and TRBJ2-2, with D maybe TRBD1 (6 bases). Germline CDR1 reads SQVTM; CDR2 reads ANQGSEA. The V end lost 3 bases, the J end lost 5 bases, and 13 bases lay between the germline ends. CDR3 size: 14 residues. CDR3 loop: CSVEKAGVTGELFF. As DNA, the CDR3 is TGCAGCGTTGAGAAGGCAGGGGTGACCGGGGAGCTGTTTTTT.

The chain has TRBV6-1 and TRBJ2-3; 9 nucleotides align to TRBD1. CDR3 length equals 16 residues. Trimming removed 4 bases from V and 3 bases from J; junction bases left unmatched: 8. The germline V gene encodes CDR1 MNHNS and CDR2 SASEGT. The CDR3 region is CASSVGGTGLTDTQYF. The DNA of the CDR3 is TGTGCCAGCAGTGTCGGAGGGACAGGGTTAACAGATACGCAGTATTTT.

The V call is TRBV6-5, the J call TRBJ1-5, with D maybe TRBD1 (6 bases). The ends were cut back, 4 bases at V and 7 bases at J, with 14 bases in the middle. Germline CDR1 is MNHEY and CDR2 is SVGAGI. The CDR3 has 14 amino acids. CDR3 sequence reads: CASSWGPQGQPQHF. CDR3 DNA: TGTGCCAGCAGTTGGGGCCCCCAGGGGCAGCCCCAGCATTTT.

The chain joins TRBV28 to TRBJ2-5, with 8 bases matching TRBD2. Germline CDR1 is MDHEN and CDR2 is SYDVKM. The CDR3 runs to 15 residues. The J segment lost 4 bases and the V segment lost 6 bases, leaving 10 bases of the junction unmatched. The CDR3 region has the DNA TGTGCCAGCAGCCGTAGCGGGACGGGAGGAGAGACCCAGTACTTC. Translation: CASSRSGTGGETQYF. Based on the CDR3 plus reference TRBV28 and TRBJ2-5, the full variable domain is DVKVTQSSRYLVKRTGEKVFLECVQDMDHENMFWYRQDPGLGLRLIYFSYDVKMKEKGDIPEGYSVSREKKERFSLILESASTNQTSMYLCASSRSGTGGETQYFGPGTRLLVL.

This clone was found once. The J gene is TRBJ2-2, the V gene TRBV6-4, with 9 bases that match TRBD1. This CDR3 has 15 residues. Germline V gene lookup returns CDR1 MRHNA and CDR2 SNTAGT. J was trimmed by 3 bases and V by 4 bases; bases with no gene match: 3. CDR3 sequence reads: CASSAQGADTGELFF. The CDR3 nucleotides are TGTGCCAGCAGTGCACAGGGGGCGGACACCGGGGAGCTGTTTTTT.

This clone has a single count. The J gene is TRBJ2-3, the V gene TRBV6-5; D is possibly TRBD1 (6 bases). Between the trimmed V and J ends, which lost 0 bases and 9 bases, there was a span of 19 bases. This CDR3 has 16 amino acids. Germline CDR1 is MNHEY and CDR2 is SVGAGI. The CDR3: CASSYSPRPAGDTQYF. CDR3 nucleotides: TGTGCCAGCAGTTACTCCCCACGGCCCGCAGGGGACACGCAGTATTTT.

The chain carries TRBV7-2 and TRBJ1-3; D gene unclear. Germline-derived CDR1 and CDR2 are SGHTA and FQGNSA. V dropped 5 bases and J dropped 0 bases, with 11 bases sitting between them. There are 15 residues in the CDR3. CDR3 DNA sequence: TGTGCCAGCAGCCCCACAGCGGTCTCTGGAAACACCATATATTTT. As protein: CASSPTAVSGNTIYF.